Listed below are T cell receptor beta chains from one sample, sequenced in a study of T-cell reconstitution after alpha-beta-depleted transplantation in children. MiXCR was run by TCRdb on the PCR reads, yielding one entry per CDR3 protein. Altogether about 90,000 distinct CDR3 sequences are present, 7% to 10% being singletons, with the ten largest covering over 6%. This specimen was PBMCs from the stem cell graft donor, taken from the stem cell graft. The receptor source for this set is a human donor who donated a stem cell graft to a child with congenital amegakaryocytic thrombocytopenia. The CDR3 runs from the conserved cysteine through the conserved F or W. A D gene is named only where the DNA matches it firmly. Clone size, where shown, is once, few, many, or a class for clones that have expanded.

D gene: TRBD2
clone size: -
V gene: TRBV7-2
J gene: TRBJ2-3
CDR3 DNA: TGTGCCAGCAGCTTAAAGGTAGCGGGAGGGCCAGATACGCAGTATTTT
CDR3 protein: CASSLKVAGGPDTQYF

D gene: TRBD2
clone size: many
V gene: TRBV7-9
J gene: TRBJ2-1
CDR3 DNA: TGTGCCAGCAGCCCACCGGGACTAGCTTCCAATGAGCAGTTCTTC
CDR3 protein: CASSPPGLASNEQFF

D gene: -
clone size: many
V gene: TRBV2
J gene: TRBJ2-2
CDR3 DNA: TGTGCCAGCAGTGACAGCCCCGGGGAGCTGTTTTTT
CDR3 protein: CASSDSPGELFF

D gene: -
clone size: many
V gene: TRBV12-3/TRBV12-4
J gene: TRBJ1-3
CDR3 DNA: TGTGCCAGCAGGCGACAGGCCTTTAGCGGAAACACCATATATTTT
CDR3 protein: CASRRQAFSGNTIYF

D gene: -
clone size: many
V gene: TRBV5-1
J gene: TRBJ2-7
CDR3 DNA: TGCGCCAGCAGCTTGAGGGAAGTGGGGAACGAGCAGTACTTC
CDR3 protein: CASSLREVGNEQYF

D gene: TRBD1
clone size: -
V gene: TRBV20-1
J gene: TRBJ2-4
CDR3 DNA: TGCAGTGCTCTCCGGGACAGGGGGCGGGGGGCCAAAAACATTCAGTACTTC
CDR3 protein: CSALRDRGRGAKNIQYF

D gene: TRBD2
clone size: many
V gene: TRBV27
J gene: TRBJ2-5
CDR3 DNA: TGTGCCAGCAGTTTGGGACTAGCGGGATTAGAGACCCAGTACTTC
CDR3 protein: CASSLGLAGLETQYF

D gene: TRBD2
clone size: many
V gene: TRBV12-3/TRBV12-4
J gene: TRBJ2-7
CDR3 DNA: TGTGCCAGCAGCCTAAGCGGGAGTGGCGACGAGCAGTACTTC
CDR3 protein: CASSLSGSGDEQYF

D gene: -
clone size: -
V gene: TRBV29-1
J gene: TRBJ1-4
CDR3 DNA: TGCAGCGTTGTAACAGGGTTGAATGAAAAACTGTTTTTT
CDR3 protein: CSVVTGLNEKLFF

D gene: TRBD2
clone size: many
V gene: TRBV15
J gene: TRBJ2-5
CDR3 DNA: TGTGCCACCAGCCGACGGACTAGCATGGAGACCCAGTACTTC
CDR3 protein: CATSRRTSMETQYF

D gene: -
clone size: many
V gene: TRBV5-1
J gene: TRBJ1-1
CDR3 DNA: TGCGCCAGCACCCCCCTAACGTCCAGGGCGAACACTGAAGCTTTCTTT
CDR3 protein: CASTPLTSRANTEAFF

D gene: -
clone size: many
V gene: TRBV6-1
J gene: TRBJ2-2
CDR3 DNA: TGTGCCAGCAGTGAGAGCAGGGCGAACACCGGGGAGCTGTTTTTT
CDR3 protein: CASSESRANTGELFF

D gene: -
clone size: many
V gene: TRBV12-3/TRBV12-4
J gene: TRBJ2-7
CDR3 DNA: TGTGCCAGCAGATTACTGGGACGGCCTGGGGAGCAGTACTTC
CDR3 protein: CASRLLGRPGEQYF

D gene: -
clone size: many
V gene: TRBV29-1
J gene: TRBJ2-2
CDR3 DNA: TGCAGCGTTGAAGATCCAGCCGGGCCGCCCGGGGAGCTGTTTTTT
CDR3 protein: CSVEDPAGPPGELFF

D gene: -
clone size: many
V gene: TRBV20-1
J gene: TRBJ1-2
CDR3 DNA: TGCAGTGCTAGATCCGAGACAGGTGAAAACTATGGCTACACCTTC
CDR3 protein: CSARSETGENYGYTF

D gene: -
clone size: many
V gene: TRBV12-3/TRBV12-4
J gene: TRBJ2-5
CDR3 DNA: TGTGCCAGCAGTTTAAGGGGCGAAATGAAGAAAGAGACCCAGTACTTC
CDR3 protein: CASSLRGEMKKETQYF

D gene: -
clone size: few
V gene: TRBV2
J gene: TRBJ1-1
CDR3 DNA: TGTGCCAGCTTACTCGTGACTGAAGCTTTCTTT
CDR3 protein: CASLLVTEAFF

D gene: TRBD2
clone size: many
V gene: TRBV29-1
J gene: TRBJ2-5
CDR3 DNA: TGCAGCGTACCCTGGGGAGGGGAAGAGACCCAGTACTTC
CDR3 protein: CSVPWGGEETQYF

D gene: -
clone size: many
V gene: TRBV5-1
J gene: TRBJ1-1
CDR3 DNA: TGCGCCAGCAGCTTGGAGACACAGGGCGTAGACACTGAAGCTTTCTTT
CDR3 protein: CASSLETQGVDTEAFF

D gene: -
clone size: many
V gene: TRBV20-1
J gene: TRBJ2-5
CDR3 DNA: TGCAGTGCTAGCTTTCATAAGGGGCAAGAGACCCAGTACTTC
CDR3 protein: CSASFHKGQETQYF

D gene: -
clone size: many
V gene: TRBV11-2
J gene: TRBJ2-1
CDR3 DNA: TGTGCCAGCAGTTCAAGTAGCTCCTACAATGAGCAGTTCTTC
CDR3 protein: CASSSSSSYNEQFF

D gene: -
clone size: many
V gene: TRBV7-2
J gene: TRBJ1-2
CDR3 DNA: TGTGCCAGCAGCTTAGTTCAGGGTCCCTATGGCTACACCTTC
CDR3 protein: CASSLVQGPYGYTF

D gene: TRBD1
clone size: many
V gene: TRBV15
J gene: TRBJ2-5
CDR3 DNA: TGTGCCACCAGCAGAGATTTTGGACAGGGCGAGACCCAGTACTTC
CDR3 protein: CATSRDFGQGETQYF

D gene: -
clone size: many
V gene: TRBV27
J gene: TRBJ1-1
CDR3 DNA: TGTGCCAGCAGTTTATCCCCTGGCAGGGCTCGGTCCGAAGCTTTCTTT
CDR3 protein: CASSLSPGRARSEAFF

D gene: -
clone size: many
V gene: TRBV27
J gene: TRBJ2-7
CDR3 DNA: TGTGCCAGCAGTTTCAAAGGTACCCGCTACGAGCAGTACTTC
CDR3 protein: CASSFKGTRYEQYF

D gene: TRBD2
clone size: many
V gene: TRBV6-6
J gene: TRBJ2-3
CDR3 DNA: TGTGCCAGCAGTTACTCGGCGGGGGGTGGAGATACGCAGTATTTT
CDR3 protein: CASSYSAGGGDTQYF

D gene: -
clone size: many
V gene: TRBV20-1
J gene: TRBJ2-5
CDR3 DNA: TGCAGTGCTAGCATACAGCAGGAAGAGACCCAGTACTTC
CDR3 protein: CSASIQQEETQYF

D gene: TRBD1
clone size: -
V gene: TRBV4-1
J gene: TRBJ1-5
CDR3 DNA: TGCGCCAGCAGCCCCGGGACAGGGAATCAGCCCCACCATTTT
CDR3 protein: CASSPGTGNQPHHF

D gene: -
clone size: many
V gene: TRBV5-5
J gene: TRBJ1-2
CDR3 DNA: TGTGCCAGCACCCAAGGAAGCTCGATGATATATGGCTACACCTTC
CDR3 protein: CASTQGSSMIYGYTF

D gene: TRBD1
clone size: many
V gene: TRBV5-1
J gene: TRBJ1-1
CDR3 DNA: TGCGCCAGCAGCTTGGAAGGGAAGGGGGCCAACACTGAAGCTTTCTTT
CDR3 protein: CASSLEGKGANTEAFF

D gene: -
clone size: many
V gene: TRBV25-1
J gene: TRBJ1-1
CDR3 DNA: TGTGCCAGCAGCCCCGTCGGTTCTTATATGAACACTGAAGCTTTCTTT
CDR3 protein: CASSPVGSYMNTEAFF

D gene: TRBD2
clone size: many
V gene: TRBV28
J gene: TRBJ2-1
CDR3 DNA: TGTGCCAGCAGTGAGACTAGCGGGCCTTACAATGAGCAGTTCTTC
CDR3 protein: CASSETSGPYNEQFF

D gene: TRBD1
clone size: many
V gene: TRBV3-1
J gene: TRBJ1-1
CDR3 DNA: TGTGCCAGCAGCCAAGCGACAGGGAGGGGGAACACTGAAGCTTTCTTT
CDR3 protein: CASSQATGRGNTEAFF

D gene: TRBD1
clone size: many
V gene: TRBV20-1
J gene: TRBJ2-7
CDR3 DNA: TGCAGTGCTAGGGGGACAGGATACTCCTACGAGCAGTACTTC
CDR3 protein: CSARGTGYSYEQYF

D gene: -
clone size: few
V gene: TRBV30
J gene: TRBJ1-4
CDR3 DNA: TGTGCCTGGAGTGTCGACCAGGGTATCGGTGAAAAACTGTTTTTT
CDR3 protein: CAWSVDQGIGEKLFF

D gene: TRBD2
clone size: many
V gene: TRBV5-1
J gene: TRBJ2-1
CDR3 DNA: TGCGCCAGCAGCTGGGCCTTGGGAAGGGGACTACCGTCCAATGAGCAGTTCTTC
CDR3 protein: CASSWALGRGLPSNEQFF

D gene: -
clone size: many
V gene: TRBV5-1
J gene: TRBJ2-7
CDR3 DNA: TGCGCCAGCAGCTTGGACCAACCGACCCATACCTACGAGCAGTACTTC
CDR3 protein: CASSLDQPTHTYEQYF

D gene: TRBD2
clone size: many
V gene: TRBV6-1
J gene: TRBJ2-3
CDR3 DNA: TGTGCCAGCAGTGAAGTATTCCTAGCGGGCCCTAGCACAGATACGCAGTATTTT
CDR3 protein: CASSEVFLAGPSTDTQYF

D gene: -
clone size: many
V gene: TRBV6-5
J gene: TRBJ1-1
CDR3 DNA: TGTGCCAGCAGTTACTCGACAGCGAACACTGAAGCTTTCTTT
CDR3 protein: CASSYSTANTEAFF

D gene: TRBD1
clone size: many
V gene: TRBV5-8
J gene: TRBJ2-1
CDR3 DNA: TGTGCCAGCGAAGCTTGGTCGGGACAGGGCTACAATGAGCAGTTCTTC
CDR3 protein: CASEAWSGQGYNEQFF

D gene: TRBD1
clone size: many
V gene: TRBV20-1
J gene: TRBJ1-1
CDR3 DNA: TGCAGTGCCACCCGGACAGGGGTCACTGAAGCTTTCTTT
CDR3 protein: CSATRTGVTEAFF

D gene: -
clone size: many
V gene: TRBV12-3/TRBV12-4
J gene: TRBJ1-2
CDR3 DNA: TGTGCCAGCAGTCATGGGAACTATGGCTACACCTTC
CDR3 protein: CASSHGNYGYTF

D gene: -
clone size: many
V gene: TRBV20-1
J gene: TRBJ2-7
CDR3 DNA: TGCAGTGCTCCCCCATTGGGGGGGGCCGGGAACTACGAGCAGTACTTC
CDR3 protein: CSAPPLGGAGNYEQYF

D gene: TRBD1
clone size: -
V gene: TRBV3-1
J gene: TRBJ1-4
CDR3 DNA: TGTGCCAGCAGCCTCACAGGGGGCTTGGGAGAAAAACTGTTTTTT
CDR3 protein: CASSLTGGLGEKLFF